This T cell receptor (beta chain) is drawn from a study of control samples from healthy donors and cancer patients. Between the trimmed V and J ends, which lost 4 bases and 9 bases, there was a span of 16 bases. The CDR3 is made up of 14 amino acids. Germline V CDR1 and CDR2: LGHNA, YSLEER. TCRdb's copy holds only in-frame clones and misses some; the assay was immunoSEQ multiplex PCR. The data show around 75,000 clones, almost 95% seen once. The count of this clone is one. Sequences were obtained from blood. This chain links TRBV4-3 with TRBJ2-1; tentatively, D is TRBD2 (6 bases). This TCR derives from a woman aged 55 to 70 in good health. CDR3 loop: CASSLPPSDGEQFF. The CDR3 nucleotides are TGCGCCAGCAGCCTTCCGCCTAGCGATGGTGAGCAGTTCTTC.